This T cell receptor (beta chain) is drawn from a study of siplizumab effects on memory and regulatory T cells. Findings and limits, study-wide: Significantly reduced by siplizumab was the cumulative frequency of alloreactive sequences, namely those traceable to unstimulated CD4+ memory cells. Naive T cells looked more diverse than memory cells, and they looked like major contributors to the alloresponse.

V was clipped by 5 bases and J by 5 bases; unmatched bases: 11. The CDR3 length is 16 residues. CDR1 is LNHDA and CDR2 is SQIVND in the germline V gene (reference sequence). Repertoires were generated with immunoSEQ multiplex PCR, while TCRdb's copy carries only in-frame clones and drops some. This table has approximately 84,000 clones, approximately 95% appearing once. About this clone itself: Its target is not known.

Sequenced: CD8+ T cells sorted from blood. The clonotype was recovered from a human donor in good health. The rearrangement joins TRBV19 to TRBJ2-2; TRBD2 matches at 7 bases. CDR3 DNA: TGTGCCAGTAGTGAGTACGGCGGGAGAGGAACCGGGGAGCTGTTTTTT. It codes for CASSEYGGRGTGELFF.